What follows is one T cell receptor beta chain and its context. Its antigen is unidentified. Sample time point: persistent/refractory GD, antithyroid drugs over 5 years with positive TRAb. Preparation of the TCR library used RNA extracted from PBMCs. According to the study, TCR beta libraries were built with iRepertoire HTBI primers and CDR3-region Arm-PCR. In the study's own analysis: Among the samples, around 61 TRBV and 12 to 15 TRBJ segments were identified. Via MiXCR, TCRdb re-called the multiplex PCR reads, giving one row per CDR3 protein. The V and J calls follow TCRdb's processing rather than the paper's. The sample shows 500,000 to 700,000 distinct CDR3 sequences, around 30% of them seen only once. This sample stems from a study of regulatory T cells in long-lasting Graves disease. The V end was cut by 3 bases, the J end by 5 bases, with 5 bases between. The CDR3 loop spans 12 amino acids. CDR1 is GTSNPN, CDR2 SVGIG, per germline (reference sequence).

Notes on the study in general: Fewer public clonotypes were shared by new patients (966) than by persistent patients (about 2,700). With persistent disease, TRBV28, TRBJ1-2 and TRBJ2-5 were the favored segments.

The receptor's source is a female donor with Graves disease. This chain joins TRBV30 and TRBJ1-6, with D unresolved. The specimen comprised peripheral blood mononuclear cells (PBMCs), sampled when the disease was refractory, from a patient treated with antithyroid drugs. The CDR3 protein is CAWREHNSPLHF. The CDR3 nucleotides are TGTGCCTGGAGGGAACATAATTCACCCCTCCACTTT.